This TCR beta chain was found in a study of blood T cell repertoires in COVID-19. Turning to the study itself: The origin of the acute and convalescent COVID-19 samples was the United States, Italy and Spain. In each case, the material was cDNA or gDNA derived from T cells, B-cell-depleted T cells, or PBMCs.

In the original workflow: By means of reference gene primer amplification, nucleated cell counts were estimated. Measured with immunoSEQ multiplex PCR; TCRdb has only the in-frame clones, and not every one. Clone size and the V and J calls come from that table; the DNA yielded D and trimming. The sample has hundreds of thousands of clones, roughly 90% seen once. The study recruited exposed participants who had met a COVID-19 case within 2 weeks before entry. Trimming took 6 bases from V and 2 from J; bases not matched to a gene: 4. Germline V gene data show CDR1 as MNHEY and CDR2 as SMNVEV (reference sequence). The CDR3 extends over 13 amino acids.

Sequencing was done on a sample of PBMCs or T cells enriched from blood (not recorded which). The chain recombines TRBV27 with TRBJ2-7, with 7 positions matching TRBD1. The sequence derives from a woman in her 50s who had been exposed to COVID-19. CDR3 in DNA: TGTGCCAGCAGCCAGGGGGTTACCTACGAGCAGTACTTC. The encoded protein is CASSQGVTYEQYF.